The rows below give T cell receptor beta chains drawn from one sample of a study of OX40 agonist ivuxolimab in advanced cancers. TCRdb keeps only in-frame clones here, not all; method: immunoSEQ multiplex PCR. The table lists about 60,000 clones, around 85% of them singletons. Sequenced here: CD4+ or CD8+ T cells sorted from blood, sampled in a trial of the OX40 agonist ivuxolimab. Receptors originate from an adult with an advanced solid tumor such as melanoma, head and neck, liver or kidney cancer. Both conserved end residues are part of each CDR3. The order of the fields is CDR3 protein, CDR3 DNA, D gene, V gene, J gene, clone size. D genes are given only for firm matches. The size field is filled for only some rows; it gives once, few, many or a size class.

CASSRTGVAIQYF	TGTGCCAGCAGCCGGACAGGGGTGGCCATTCAGTACTTC	TRBD1	TRBV6-1	TRBJ2-4	-
CASSEGGAANYGYTF	TGTGCCAGCAGTGAAGGAGGGGCGGCTAACTATGGCTACACCTTC	-	TRBV2	TRBJ1-2	-
CASSFIGSAEKLFF	TGTGCCAGCAGTTTCATCGGGTCCGCTGAAAAACTGTTTTTT	-	TRBV27	TRBJ1-4	-
CASSRSNGGGVSNEQFF	TGCGCCAGCAGCCGATCTAATGGCGGGGGGGTATCAAATGAGCAGTTCTTC	TRBD2	TRBV4-1	TRBJ2-1	once
CSVEQGMNRYTF	TGCAGCGTTGAGCAGGGGATGAATCGCTACACCTTC	-	TRBV29-1	TRBJ1-2	-
CASSEGGPLRKLFF	TGTGCCAGCAGTGAAGGGGGACCGCTCAGGAAACTGTTTTTT	-	TRBV6-1	TRBJ1-4	-
CASSFGIGGEQYF	TGTGCCAGCAGCTTCGGTATTGGGGGCGAGCAGTACTTC	-	TRBV4-2	TRBJ2-7	-
CASKPYTTVYAEAFF	TGTGCCTCAAAACCATACACGACAGTTTACGCTGAAGCTTTCTTT	-	TRBV28	TRBJ1-1	-
CASSAGGLGEQYF	TGTGCCAGCTCTGCGGGGGGCTTGGGGGAGCAGTACTTC	TRBD2	TRBV6-5	TRBJ2-7	-
CASSLGGLNTEAFF	TGTGCCAGCAGCTTAGGAGGGTTAAACACTGAAGCTTTCTTT	-	TRBV11-2	TRBJ1-1	-
CASPGGNEQYF	TGCGCCAGCCCCGGGGGGAACGAGCAGTACTTC	TRBD2	TRBV5-1	TRBJ2-7	few
CSVDRGGMGNEQFF	TGCAGCGTTGATAGGGGGGGGATGGGCAATGAGCAGTTCTTC	-	TRBV29-1	TRBJ2-1	once
CASSGPGTGGRETQYF	TGTGCCAGCAGCGGTCCCGGGACAGGGGGCCGGGAGACCCAGTACTTC	TRBD1	TRBV9	TRBJ2-5	-
CASSWVATGQETQYF	TGTGCCAGCAGCTGGGTGGCGACAGGACAAGAGACCCAGTACTTC	-	TRBV5-4	TRBJ2-5	-
CASSSQTSGRFLTGELFF	TGTGCCAGCAGCTCACAGACTAGCGGGAGGTTTTTAACCGGGGAGCTGTTTTTT	TRBD2	TRBV7-9	TRBJ2-2	few
CASSLAESYEQYF	TGTGCCAGCTCACTCGCAGAATCCTACGAGCAGTACTTC	-	TRBV18	TRBJ2-7	-
CAISEPDARPFF	TGTGCCATCAGTGAACCGGACGCCCGGCCGTTCTTC	-	TRBV10-3	TRBJ2-1	-
CASSPGQTNEKLFF	TGCGCCAGCAGCCCGGGACAAACGAATGAAAAACTGTTTTTT	-	TRBV5-1	TRBJ1-4	-
CSGGQGTETQYF	TGCAGCGGCGGACAGGGTACGGAGACCCAGTACTTC	TRBD1	TRBV29-1	TRBJ2-5	-
CASSSLAGAGNEQFF	TGTGCCAGCAGCTCCCTAGCGGGGGCGGGCAATGAGCAGTTCTTC	TRBD2	TRBV7-2	TRBJ2-1	once
CASSRPTEGHEQYF	TGCGCCAGCAGCCGCCCTACGGAGGGCCACGAGCAGTACTTC	-	TRBV4-1	TRBJ2-7	-
CASSPRDRTYNEQFF	TGTGCCAGCAGCCCCCGGGACAGGACGTACAATGAGCAGTTCTTC	TRBD1	TRBV5-8	TRBJ2-1	-
CASSRWTGTNEKLFF	TGTGCCAGCAGCCGGTGGACAGGAACTAATGAAAAACTGTTTTTT	TRBD1	TRBV7-6	TRBJ1-4	-
CASSPPGRFYEQYF	TGTGCCAGCAGCCCCCCGGGACGCTTCTACGAGCAGTACTTC	-	TRBV28	TRBJ2-7	-
CASSQGQSSGYTF	TGTGCCAGCAGCCAGGGACAGTCCTCCGGCTACACCTTC	TRBD1	TRBV9	TRBJ1-2	-
CASSLWAGGNNEQFF	TGTGCCAGCAGCTTGTGGGCAGGGGGCAACAATGAGCAGTTCTTC	TRBD1	TRBV5-4	TRBJ2-1	-
CAISGGDEQYF	TGTGCCATCAGTGGGGGTGATGAGCAGTACTTC	-	TRBV10-3	TRBJ2-7	once
CAITATENTGELFF	TGTGCCATCACCGCGACAGAGAACACCGGGGAGCTGTTTTTT	-	TRBV10-3	TRBJ2-2	-
CASSLGTGYGHGYTF	TGTGCCAGCAGCTTGGGGACGGGGTATGGACATGGCTACACCTTC	-	TRBV5-5	TRBJ1-2	-
CASSLGEYRGPLYGYTF	TGCGCCAGCAGCTTGGGGGAATACAGGGGGCCGCTGTATGGCTACACCTTC	TRBD1	TRBV5-1	TRBJ1-2	-
CASSSLRGFQETQYF	TGTGCCAGCTCCTCCTTGCGGGGATTCCAAGAGACCCAGTACTTC	-	TRBV2	TRBJ2-5	-
CASSGDRANSPLHF	TGTGCCAGCAGCGGGGACAGGGCGAATTCACCCCTCCACTTT	TRBD1	TRBV27	TRBJ1-6	-
CASMRAGRPYYGYTF	TGTGCCAGCATGCGGGCGGGCCGACCCTACTATGGCTACACCTTC	-	TRBV5-4	TRBJ1-2	-
CASSEFSIQETQYF	TGTGCCAGCAGTGAATTCAGCATTCAAGAGACCCAGTACTTC	-	TRBV2	TRBJ2-5	few
CASSVGGGLGYEQYF	TGTGCCAGCAGCGTCGGGGGGGGACTAGGCTACGAGCAGTACTTC	TRBD2	TRBV9	TRBJ2-7	-
CASSILRVMNTEAFF	TGTGCCAGCAGCATCCTACGGGTCATGAACACTGAAGCTTTCTTT	-	TRBV7-9	TRBJ1-1	-
CASSLEWGQGGYEQYF	TGTGCCAGCAGCTTAGAATGGGGACAGGGCGGCTACGAGCAGTACTTC	TRBD1	TRBV7-9	TRBJ2-7	-
CASQGAASETQYF	TGTGCCAGCCAGGGGGCGGCCTCGGAGACCCAGTACTTC	TRBD1	TRBV11-2	TRBJ2-5	-
CASSLEGTFSPLHF	TGTGCCAGCAGCTTAGAGGGAACCTTCTCACCCCTCCACTTT	-	TRBV11-2	TRBJ1-6	-
CASSIEVSPTGELFF	TGTGCCAGTAGTATAGAGGTCAGTCCCACCGGGGAGCTGTTTTTT	-	TRBV19	TRBJ2-2	-
CASSVGSGSPPRSTDTQYF	TGTGCCAGCAGTGTAGGTAGCGGGAGTCCTCCTCGGAGCACAGATACGCAGTATTTT	TRBD2	TRBV2	TRBJ2-3	-
CAASGAYRNTEAFF	TGTGCAGCCAGCGGGGCGTACAGAAACACTGAAGCTTTCTTT	-	TRBV19	TRBJ1-1	-
CASSPLAGGQETQYF	TGTGCCAGCTCTCCGCTAGCGGGAGGGCAAGAGACCCAGTACTTC	TRBD2	TRBV18	TRBJ2-5	-
CASSLAFDINSNSPLHF	TGTGCCAGCAGCCTTGCTTTTGATATAAACAGTAATTCACCCCTCCACTTT	-	TRBV9	TRBJ1-6	-
CASSTDREETQYF	TGTGCCAGCAGCACGGACAGGGAAGAGACCCAGTACTTC	TRBD1	TRBV11-2	TRBJ2-5	-
CSVEEGDRGRYEQYF	TGCAGCGTTGAAGAAGGGGACAGGGGGCGTTACGAGCAGTACTTC	TRBD1	TRBV29-1	TRBJ2-7	-
CASSPGQRNSPLHF	TGTGCCAGCTCCCCTGGGCAGAGAAATTCACCCCTCCACTTT	-	TRBV27	TRBJ1-6	-
CASIKSGVAYNEQFF	TGTGCCAGCATCAAAAGCGGGGTCGCCTACAATGAGCAGTTCTTC	TRBD2	TRBV2	TRBJ2-1	-
CASSRQGGGNTIYF	TGTGCCAGCAGCAGACAAGGTGGTGGAAACACCATATATTTT	-	TRBV14	TRBJ1-3	-
CASSSGQAEEKLFF	TGTGCCAGCAGTTCCGGACAGGCGGAGGAAAAACTGTTTTTT	TRBD1	TRBV27	TRBJ1-4	-
CASSPGGGGAQEQYF	TGCGCCAGCAGCCCCGGGGGAGGGGGCGCCCAGGAGCAGTACTTC	-	TRBV5-1	TRBJ2-7	-
CASTDKVRGTRNNEQFF	TGTGCCAGTACGGACAAGGTTCGGGGGACTAGGAACAATGAGCAGTTCTTC	TRBD2	TRBV19	TRBJ2-1	few
CASSLDGLADEQFF	TGCGCCAGCAGCTTGGATGGCCTCGCGGATGAGCAGTTCTTC	-	TRBV5-1	TRBJ2-1	few
CASSLYRALQFF	TGCGCCAGCAGCTTGTATCGGGCCCTTCAGTTCTTC	-	TRBV5-1	TRBJ2-1	-